The 32 T cell receptor beta chains presented below share a single source sample, sequenced in a study of blood T cells in healthy people across ages. Alongside a J-beta primer mix, a sample-barcoded 5' primer served in a second PCR lasting roughly 6 to 11 cycles. Via MiXCR, TCRdb re-called the 5' RACE reads, giving one row per CDR3 protein. The top ten clones hold around 20% of a sample with roughly 790,000 distinct CDR3 sequences, roughly 44% of them seen once. The source material was blood. These receptors were collected from a woman aged 55-70 years in good health.

The chain is built from TRBV27 and TRBJ2-7; 10 bases align to TRBD2. Germline V gives CDR1 MNHEY, CDR2 SMNVEV (reference sequence). V shed 7 bases and J 4 bases; nucleotides not matched to a gene: 7. This CDR3 is built from 14 residues. Here the CDR3 DNA reads TGTGCCAGCAATCTAGCGGGAGCCGGTTACGAGCAGTACTTC. Its protein product is CASNLAGAGYEQYF.

The chain couples TRBV7-6 to TRBJ2-7; D could derive from TRBD1 or TRBD2 (7 bases each). CDR3 length: 15 residues. The ends were cut back, 4 bases at V and 6 bases at J, with 19 bases in the middle. Germline V lookup: CDR1 SGHVS, CDR2 FNYEAQ. CDR3 residues: CASSSTRGGPTEQYF. The CDR3 DNA sequence: TGTGCCAGCAGCTCTACCAGGGGGGGGCCTACCGAGCAGTACTTC.

In its sample, this clonotype was seen a few times. This chain connects TRBV20-1 to TRBJ2-5; D is perhaps TRBD1 or TRBD2 (5 bases each). The better agreement between TRBJ2-7 and the DNA end casts doubt on the J call. This CDR3 has 12 amino acids. Germline CDR1 and CDR2: DFQATT and SNEGSKA (reference sequence). The CDR3 DNA follows: TGCAGCTCGAGGGGTCCAGGGTACGAGCAGTACTTC. This translates into CSSRGPGYEQYF.

This clonotype was found once. This may be a read error: a much more frequent sequence differs by one nucleotide. The chain has TRBV25-1 and TRBJ2-1; a possible D gene is TRBD2 (6 bases). This CDR3 has 16 amino acids. Trimming took 3 bases from V and 6 from J, leaving 18 bases between them. Germline V gene sequence: CDR1 MGHDK, CDR2 SYGVNS. The CDR3 region is CASSDRLVGEGNEQFF. Here the CDR3 DNA reads TGTGCCAGCAGTGACCGACTAGTGGGAGAGGGCAATGAGCAGTTCTTC.

The J gene is TRBJ2-1, the V gene TRBV20-1, with D maybe TRBD2 (6 bases). Germline loops: CDR1 DFQATT, CDR2 SNEGSKA (reference sequence). This CDR3 region has 14 residues. Trimming left V 3 bases short and J 2 bases short, with 11 bases between. The CDR3 here is CSASRPSAYNEQFF. For the CDR3, the DNA is TGCAGTGCTAGTAGGCCTAGCGCCTACAATGAGCAGTTCTTC.

The chain uses TRBV7-2 and TRBJ1-6; perhaps TRBD1 as D (5 bases). There are 16 residues in the CDR3. Trimming shortened V by 6 bases and J by 10 bases, and 22 bases separated the two germline ends. Per germline, CDR1 SGHTA and CDR2 FQGNSA. This chain's CDR3 is CASSGTSGTGGSPLHF. The CDR3 nucleotides read TGTGCCAGCAGTGGAACGTCAGGGACGGGCGGCTCACCCCTCCACTTT.

This clonotype has only a few counts. The chain is built from TRBV28 and TRBJ1-2, with D possibly TRBD1 on 5 matching bases. The germline V and J ends were trimmed by 8 bases and 7 bases, with 17 bases remaining between them. From germline, CDR1 is MDHEN and CDR2 SYDVKM. The CDR3 contains 13 residues. CDR3 nucleotides: TGTGCCAGCCGACCCCAGGGCCAACGTGGCTACACCTTC. This codes for CASRPQGQRGYTF.

In its sample, this clonotype was seen a few times. The rearrangement links TRBV19 to TRBJ2-1, with 7 bases identical to TRBD2. The CDR3 has 14 amino acids. Looked up from germline, CDR1 is LNHDA and CDR2 is SQIVND (reference sequence). J was trimmed by 7 bases and V by 3 bases; bases with no gene match: 6. CDR3 protein: CASSMGRERNEQFF. The DNA of the CDR3 is TGTGCCAGTAGTATGGGGCGGGAGAGAAATGAGCAGTTCTTC. Variable domain in full (rest from reference TRBV19 and TRBJ2-1): DGGITQSPKYLFRKEGQNVTLSCEQNLNHDAMYWYRQDPGQGLRLIYYSQIVNDFQKGDIAEGYSVSREKKESFPLTVTSAQKNPTAFYLCASSMGRERNEQFFGPGTRLTVL.

This clonotype was observed a few times. The V and J genes are TRBV24-1 and TRBJ2-2; 9 nucleotides line up with TRBD2. This CDR3 spans 15 amino acids. Looked up from germline, CDR1 is KGHDR and CDR2 is SFDVKD. With 2 bases clipped from V and 6 bases from J, the junction kept 3 bases outside the gene matches. The CDR3 protein is CATSDSRLAAGELFF. For the CDR3, the DNA is TGTGCCACCAGTGATTCACGACTAGCGGCCGGGGAGCTGTTTTTT.

V is TRBV7-9 and J is TRBJ2-2; 7 nucleotides agree with TRBD1. The CDR3 consists of 15 residues. Germline V CDR1 and CDR2: SEHNR, FQNEAQ (reference sequence). V trimming: 5 bases; J trimming: 6 bases; junction bases outside the gene matches: 9. This CDR3 reads CASSGRDSWPGELFF. CDR3 bases: TGTGCCAGCAGCGGCCGGGACAGTTGGCCCGGGGAGCTGTTTTTT.

V gene TRBV19 combines with J gene TRBJ2-5, with TRBD2 matching over 7 bases. Losses at the gene ends were 2 bases for V and 2 bases for J; bases not matched to a gene: 8. Germline loops: CDR1 LNHDA, CDR2 SQIVND (reference sequence). The CDR3 sequence is 16 residues long. The CDR3 sequence is CASSIMRRAGQETQYF. CDR3 bases: TGTGCCAGTAGTATAATGAGACGAGCGGGACAAGAGACCCAGTACTTC.

The table lists this clonotype with a few counts. The chain carries TRBV6-5 and TRBJ1-6; D may be TRBD1 (5 bases). Germline CDR1 MNHEY, CDR2 SVGAGI. V gave up 1 base and J gave up 7 bases, with 14 bases separating them. The CDR3 totals 16 residues. The chain's CDR3 is CASSYWGYSKNSPLHF. The CDR3 DNA sequence: TGTGCCAGCAGTTACTGGGGCTACTCCAAAAATTCACCCCTCCACTTT.

This clonotype showed up just a few times. The gene calls are TRBV7-6 and TRBJ2-5; D is ambiguous. The CDR3 spans 14 residues. V lost 5 bases and J lost 5, with 15 bases in between. Germline CDR1 reads SGHVS; CDR2 reads FNYEAQ. The CDR3 is CASSQQRARETQYF. In DNA form, the CDR3 reads TGTGCCAGCAGCCAGCAAAGGGCGAGGGAGACCCAGTACTTC.

A few counts support this clonotype. The chain has TRBV5-5 and TRBJ2-1; TRBD2 matches at 9 bases. J gave up 8 bases and V 2 bases, and 11 bases lay outside the gene matches. Germline CDR1 reads SGHKS; CDR2 reads YYEKEE (reference sequence). The CDR3 runs to 16 residues. The CDR3 loop reads CASSFSGSRIGDEQFF. The CDR3 nucleotides read TGTGCCAGCAGCTTTAGCGGGAGTAGGATTGGTGATGAGCAGTTCTTC.

This clonotype was seen repeatedly, ten times or more. The chain uses TRBV3-1 and TRBJ2-5, with 8 bases lining up with TRBD2. The CDR3 loop spans 17 amino acids. V was clipped by 0 bases and J by 1 base; unmatched bases: 7. Germline lookup yields CDR1 LGHDT and CDR2 YNNKEL (reference sequence). The CDR3 nucleotides are TGTGCCAGCAGCCAAGATCGTGTAGCGGGGCCCCAAGAGACCCAGTACTTC. It codes for CASSQDRVAGPQETQYF.

The CDR3 protein is CASSLQGAGSEAFF. CDR3 DNA: TGTGCCAGCAGCCTACAGGGGGCAGGTTCTGAAGCTTTCTTT. The chain has TRBV5-4 and TRBJ1-1; 9 nucleotides line up with TRBD1. Germline V gene sequence: CDR1 SGHNT, CDR2 YYREEE (reference sequence). CDR3 length: 14 amino acids. Losses at the gene ends were 4 bases for V and 6 bases for J; bases not matched to a gene: 7.

Only a few counts were recorded for this clonotype. As DNA, the CDR3 is TGCGCCAGCAGCTTGGCTGGGATCCGAGAAAAACTGTTTTTT. Its translation is CASSLAGIREKLFF. This rearrangement joins TRBV5-1 to TRBJ1-4; the D is unclear. There are 14 residues in the CDR3. Germline CDR1 and CDR2: SGHRS and YFSETQ. Trimming stripped 0 bases from V and 8 bases from J, with 11 bases between.

The chain couples TRBV15 to TRBJ2-1; possible D gene TRBD1, 5 bases. The CDR3 sequence is 15 residues long. V was shortened by 0 bases and J by 0 bases, with 6 bases between the two germline ends. In germline, CDR1 is LNHNV, CDR2 YYDKDF (reference sequence). The CDR3: CATSRDTGSYNEQFF. The CDR3, as DNA: TGTGCCACCAGCAGAGATACAGGCTCCTACAATGAGCAGTTCTTC.

A note on this clonotype: This may be a read error: a much more frequent sequence differs by one nucleotide. The chain recombines TRBV7-3 with TRBJ1-2, with a weak D call TRBD1 (5 bases). Germline assignment: CDR1 SGHTA and CDR2 FQGTGA. The CDR3 spans 14 residues. The CDR3 DNA sequence: TGTGCCAGCAGCTTGGCTGGGGGTAACTATGGCTGCACCTTC. Translating it yields CASSLAGGNYGCTF.

This sequence joins TRBV4-2 and TRBJ2-7, with a weak D call TRBD1 (5 bases). The CDR3 consists of 15 residues. V was trimmed by 0 bases and J by 0 bases, leaving 9 bases between them. Per germline, CDR1 LGHNA and CDR2 YNFKEQ. In nucleotides, the CDR3 is TGTGCCAGCAGCCAAGATAGGGGCTACTCCTACGAGCAGTACTTC. It specifies CASSQDRGYSYEQYF.

On this clonotype itself: The junction departs from germline at one end; a sequencing error may be responsible. The V call is TRBV7-8, the J call TRBJ1-1, with a possible D match to TRBD1 (5 bases). The CDR3 spans 14 residues. The germline gives CDR1 SGHVS, CDR2 FQNEAQ. Here the CDR3 DNA reads TGTGCCAGCAGTTTAGTCGGGACGGCCACTGAAGCTTTCTTT. Translating it yields CASSLVGTATEAFF.

This clonotype was seen a handful of times. One end of the junction is discordant with germline, which a read error may explain. The rearrangement links TRBV12-3 or TRBV12-4 to TRBJ2-1; 9 nucleotides agree with TRBD1. The CDR3 has 13 amino acids. The CDR3 sequence: CAGSPDRGNEQFF. CDR3 coding DNA: TGTGCCGGCAGTCCGGACAGGGGCAATGAGCAGTTCTTC.

This chain links TRBV10-3 with TRBJ1-5, with D possibly being TRBD1 (6 bases). This CDR3 has 17 amino acids. V gave up 5 bases and J gave up 6 bases, with 23 bases separating them. Germline assignment: CDR1 ENHRY and CDR2 SYGVKD. CDR3 nucleotide sequence: TGTGCCATCAGTACCCTAGGCCCGGGGGGCGATGGTCAGCCCCAGCATTTT. As protein: CAISTLGPGGDGQPQHF.

The rearrangement uses TRBV6-1 and TRBJ2-1, with D possibly matching TRBD1 (6 bases). Matching the DNA end better, TRBJ2-7 makes the J call doubtful. CDR1 is MNHNS and CDR2 is SASEGT in the germline V gene. The CDR3 extends over 19 amino acids. CDR3 nucleotides: TGTGCCAGCAGTGAAGTCCTAATTTCACAACCCACAGGGAACAATGAGCAGTACTTC. Translating it yields CASSEVLISQPTGNNEQYF.

This chain links TRBV25-1 with TRBJ2-1, with D possibly being TRBD2 (6 bases). In germline, CDR1 is MGHDK, CDR2 SYGVNS. V gave up 3 bases and J gave up 8 bases, with 14 bases separating them. The CDR3 length is 14 residues. The chain's CDR3 is CASSEGGLIHEQFF. CDR3 DNA: TGTGCCAGCAGTGAGGGGGGTTTAATCCATGAGCAGTTCTTC.

Worth noting for this clonotype: At one boundary the junction diverges from the germline segment, which might be a read error. This chain uses TRBV7-8 with TRBJ1-1; D possibly corresponds to TRBD1 (6 bases). The germline gives CDR1 SGHVS, CDR2 FQNEAQ. This CDR3 region has 14 residues. CDR3: CASSFYGRDTEVFF. CDR3 nucleotide sequence: TGTGCCAGCAGCTTCTACGGACGGGACACTGAAGTTTTCTTT. Full variable domain (missing parts from reference TRBV7-8 and TRBJ1-1): GAGVSQSPRYKVAKRGQDVALRCDPISGHVSLFWYQQALGQGPEFLTYFQNEAQLDKSGLPSDRFFAERPEGSVSTLKIQRTQQEDSAVYLCASSFYGRDTEVFFGQGTRLTVV.

This clonotype occurred many times. This sequence joins TRBV29-1 and TRBJ2-5, with 7 bases that match TRBD1. CDR3 length: 12 residues. With 7 bases clipped from V and 2 bases from J, the junction kept 4 bases outside the gene matches. From germline, CDR1 is SQVTM and CDR2 ANQGSEA. The CDR3 DNA is TGCAGCGCTGGGACAGTTCAAGAGACCCAGTACTTC. Protein: CSAGTVQETQYF.

The chain links TRBV7-8 to TRBJ1-5; D gene uncertain. CDR1 and CDR2 (germline): SGHVS, FQNEAQ. Between the trimmed V and J ends, which lost 5 bases and 1 base, there was a span of 12 bases. The CDR3 has 15 amino acids. The CDR3 loop reads CASSQAEWSNQPQHF. DNA of the CDR3: TGTGCCAGCAGCCAAGCCGAATGGAGCAATCAGCCCCAGCATTTT.

This clonotype occurred many times. The chain combines TRBV11-1 with TRBJ2-4; D is undetermined. Germline-derived CDR1 and CDR2 are SGHAT and FQDESV (reference sequence). The CDR3 is 11 residues long. The V end lost 1 base, the J end lost 8 bases, and 3 bases lay between the germline ends. In DNA, the CDR3 is TGTGCCAGCAGCTTAGGGGACATTCAGTACTTC. Its translation is CASSLGDIQYF.

The rearrangement joins TRBV6-2 or TRBV6-3 to TRBJ2-7; 9 bases fit TRBD2. Per the germline V gene, CDR1 is MNHEY and CDR2 is SVGEGT. V was clipped by 0 bases and J by 7 bases; unmatched bases: 13. The CDR3 is made up of 17 amino acids. The DNA for the CDR3 is TGTGCCAGCAGTTACTCACCCCCTAGCGGGATTTACAATGAGCAGTACTTC. It specifies CASSYSPPSGIYNEQYF.

Comment on this clonotype: A much more abundant neighbour one base away suggests this may be a read error. This chain connects TRBV20-1 to TRBJ2-5; TRBD1 is a possible D gene (6 bases). Near its end, the DNA agrees better with TRBJ2-1, so the J call may be wrong. Per germline, CDR1 DFQATT and CDR2 SNEGSKA (reference sequence). CDR3 length: 14 amino acids. CDR3 protein: CSARDMQGRETQFF. The CDR3 coding sequence is TGCAGTGCTAGAGATATGCAGGGGAGAGAGACCCAGTTCTTC.

The chain employs TRBV7-2 and TRBJ1-1, with TRBD1 identical over 7 bases. Trimming cost V 3 bases and J 4 bases; bases outside gene matches: 2. Germline V gene lookup returns CDR1 SGHTA and CDR2 FQGNSA. The CDR3 extends over 13 amino acids. The CDR3 coding sequence is TGTGCCAGCAGCTTGGACAGGCGCACTGAAGCTTTCTTT. Translation: CASSLDRRTEAFF.